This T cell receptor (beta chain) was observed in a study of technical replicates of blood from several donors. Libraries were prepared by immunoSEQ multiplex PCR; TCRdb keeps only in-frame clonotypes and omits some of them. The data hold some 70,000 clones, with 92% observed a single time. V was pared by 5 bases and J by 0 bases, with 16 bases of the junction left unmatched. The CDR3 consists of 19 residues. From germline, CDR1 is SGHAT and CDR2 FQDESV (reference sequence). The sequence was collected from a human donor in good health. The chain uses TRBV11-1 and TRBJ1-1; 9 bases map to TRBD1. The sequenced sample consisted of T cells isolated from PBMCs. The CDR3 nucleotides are TGTGCCAGCAGCCCCAAACAGGGGGCGCGTTCCTCGATGAACACTGAAGCTTTCTTT. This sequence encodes CASSPKQGARSSMNTEAFF.